The 18 T cell receptor beta chains below all came from one sample that was sequenced in a study of blood T cells in healthy people across ages. A second PCR of roughly 7 to 11 cycles used a sample-barcoded 5' primer and a J-beta primer mix. TCRdb fed the 5' RACE reads into MiXCR, producing one record per CDR3 protein. The sample lists some 670,000 distinct CDR3 sequences, roughly half occurring once. Sequenced sample: blood. These receptors all stem from an elderly woman in good health.

This rearrangement joins TRBV11-2 to TRBJ2-1; D could derive from TRBD1 or TRBD2 (6 bases each). CDR3 length equals 15 residues. CDR1 and CDR2 (germline): SGHAT, FQNNGV. V was shortened by 2 bases and J by 3 bases, with 11 bases between the two germline ends. The CDR3 bases are TGTGCCAGCAGCTTACGGGGGCCCCTCTACAATGAGCAGTTCTTC. This sequence encodes CASSLRGPLYNEQFF.

This clonotype was recorded a few times. V usage is TRBV5-8 and J usage is TRBJ1-1, with no clear D. The germline V gene encodes CDR1 SGHTS and CDR2 YDEGEE. The CDR3 contains 15 residues. V shed 4 bases and J shed 4 bases, with 17 bases lying between them. The CDR3 region has the DNA TGTGCCAGCAGCACCGGTACGGCCCCGGGCACTGAAGCTTTCTTT. This translates into CASSTGTAPGTEAFF.

This clonotype has just a few counts. This chain joins TRBV30 and TRBJ2-7, with a tentative D call TRBD1 (5 bases). Germline V gene lookup returns CDR1 GTSNPN and CDR2 SVGIG (reference sequence). Trimming pared 5 bases from V and 4 bases from J, leaving 12 bases between. The CDR3 covers 12 residues. This CDR3 is CAWGAPSYEQYF. For the CDR3, the DNA is TGTGCCTGGGGGGCCCCCTCTTACGAGCAGTACTTC.

V usage is TRBV6-2 or TRBV6-3 and J usage is TRBJ1-1; tentative D call: TRBD1 (5 bases). CDR1 and CDR2 from the germline V gene are MNHEY and SVGEGT. This CDR3 is 12 amino acids long. The V end was cut by 6 bases, the J end by 10 bases, with 15 bases between. CDR3 bases: TGTGCCAGCAGGTTCCAGGGCGGAGGAGCTTTCTTT. Protein product: CASRFQGGGAFF.

This clonotype appeared once. The rearrangement joins TRBV3-1 to TRBJ1-1; the D is unclear. Germline-derived CDR1 and CDR2 are LGHDT and YNNKEL (reference sequence). This CDR3 spans 13 amino acids. Between the trimmed V and J ends, which lost 4 bases and 11 bases, there was a span of 17 bases. The CDR3 region is CASSPMQRGRAFF. In DNA form, the CDR3 reads TGTGCCAGCAGCCCCATGCAGCGAGGGAGGGCTTTCTTT.

The chain couples TRBV20-1 to TRBJ2-5; 8 nucleotides match TRBD2. V lost 3 bases, J lost 2 bases, and 8 bases stayed unmatched. Germline-derived CDR1 and CDR2 are DFQATT and SNEGSKA (reference sequence). This CDR3 is 15 amino acids long. The DNA of the CDR3 is TGCAGTGCTAGTCCCCGGGAGGGCCTTCAAGAGACCCAGTACTTC. Its protein product is CSASPREGLQETQYF.

The chain links TRBV27 to TRBJ2-3; 11 nucleotides agree with TRBD2. From germline, CDR1 is MNHEY and CDR2 SMNVEV (reference sequence). This CDR3 comprises 14 residues. The J segment lost 13 bases and the V segment lost 9 bases, leaving 15 bases of the junction unmatched. CDR3 sequence reads: CARSRRSGGAEEYF. DNA for the CDR3: TGTGCCAGATCCCGACGTAGCGGGGGGGCCGAGGAGTATTTT.

This sequence joins TRBV7-2 and TRBJ2-5, with D possibly matching TRBD1 (6 bases). Trimming shortened V by 4 bases and J by 1 base, and 10 bases separated the two germline ends. The CDR3 sequence is 14 residues long. The germline V gene encodes CDR1 SGHTA and CDR2 FQGNSA. The CDR3, as DNA: TGTGCCAGCAGCTCGGGACAATCCCAAGAGACCCAGTACTTC. Protein: CASSSGQSQETQYF.

There are many counts of this clonotype. The J gene is TRBJ1-1, the V gene TRBV12-3 or TRBV12-4; D gene ambiguous. Trimming removed 1 base at V and 4 bases at J, with 1 base between. The CDR3 is made up of 11 amino acids. The CDR3 region is CASSLGTEAFF. The DNA of the CDR3 is TGTGCCAGCAGTTTAGGCACTGAAGCTTTCTTT.

CDR3 protein: CASTNTAGLAGGKYNEQFF. The CDR3 DNA sequence: TGTGCCAGCACCAACACTGCGGGACTAGCGGGGGGGAAATACAATGAGCAGTTCTTC. This chain uses TRBV21-1 with TRBJ2-1; the D segment call TRBD2 is taken from the table without a DNA check. TRBV21-1 is annotated as a pseudogene. This CDR3 contains 19 residues.

This clonotype showed up just once. Sequence at one end of the junction differs from germline and may be a read error. J is TRBJ2-7 and V is TRBV6-4; 8 bases agree with TRBD1. The CDR3 totals 16 residues. Germline V lookup: CDR1 MRHNA, CDR2 SNTAGT. CDR3 in amino acids: CASSDTRQGRSYEQHF. CDR3 nucleotides: TGTGCCAGCAGTGATACCCGACAGGGGAGGTCCTACGAGCAGCACTTC.

This clonotype was recorded a few times. The rearrangement joins TRBV27 to TRBJ2-1; 7 nucleotides line up with TRBD2. Germline assignment: CDR1 MNHEY and CDR2 SMNVEV (reference sequence). V was clipped by 7 bases and J by 3 bases; unmatched bases: 12. The CDR3 is 16 amino acids. CDR3 sequence reads: CASTIMGGLGYNEQFF. The CDR3 DNA sequence: TGTGCCAGCACCATTATGGGGGGGTTGGGCTACAATGAGCAGTTCTTC.

The V and J genes are TRBV20-1 and TRBJ1-6; tentatively, D is TRBD1 (6 bases). The germline CDR1 and CDR2 sequences are DFQATT and SNEGSKA (reference sequence). Between the trimmed V and J ends, which lost 3 bases and 10 bases, there was a span of 13 bases. CDR3 size: 13 residues. The CDR3 DNA reads as TGCAGTGCTAGTAAGGGGGTTCAATCACCCCTCCACTTT. Amino acid sequence: CSASKGVQSPLHF.

Remarks on this clonotype: This could be a read error, since a much larger clone is one nucleotide away. V gene TRBV16 combines with J gene TRBJ1-4; unclear D gene. The germline gives CDR1 KGHSY, CDR2 FQNENV. The CDR3 has 15 residues. The V end lost 4 bases, the J end lost 5 bases, and 14 bases lay between the germline ends. As DNA, the CDR3 is TGTGCCAGCAGCCCCGTTTCCGGGGAAAATGAAAAACTGTTTTTT. Translation: CASSPVSGENEKLFF.

This clonotype has at least ten counts. The chain carries TRBV6-5 and TRBJ2-1, with D maybe TRBD2 (6 bases). The J call may be incorrect, as the DNA end agrees better with TRBJ2-7. The CDR3 is 14 amino acids. Germline CDR1 and CDR2: MNHEY and SVGAGI. The CDR3 reads CASRDYSSYNEQYF. The CDR3 nucleotides are TGTGCCAGCAGGGACTATAGCTCCTACAATGAGCAGTACTTC.

This clonotype was observed a handful of times. The gene calls are TRBV20-1 and TRBJ2-5, with a weak D call TRBD1 (7 bases). The DNA end lines up better with TRBJ2-7; the J call may be wrong. The CDR3 covers 12 residues. From germline, CDR1 is DFQATT and CDR2 SNEGSKA (reference sequence). CDR3 coding DNA: TGCAGTGCTAGGTCCCAGGGGGGCGAGCAGTACTTC. The encoded protein is CSARSQGGEQYF.

This clonotype has just a few counts. The chain is built from TRBV30 and TRBJ2-1; 13 bases match TRBD2. Germline lookup yields CDR1 GTSNPN and CDR2 SVGIG (reference sequence). V lost 6 bases, J lost 6 bases, and 5 bases stayed unmatched. The CDR3 covers 14 residues. In nucleotides, the CDR3 is TGTGCCTGCTCGCGACTAGCGGGGGGCAATGAGCAGTTCTTC. Protein product: CACSRLAGGNEQFF.

This clonotype was seen once. This may stem from a read error, because a much larger clone lies one nucleotide away. The chain employs TRBV3-1 and TRBJ2-4, with D perhaps matching TRBD1 (6 bases). This CDR3 is 17 amino acids long. Per the germline V gene, CDR1 is LGHDT and CDR2 is YNNKEL (reference sequence). V gave up 7 bases and J gave up 0 bases, with 19 bases separating them. CDR3 region: CASNYARGALAKNIQYF. The CDR3 DNA is TGTGCCAGCAACTACGCCAGGGGCGCCCTAGCCAAAAACATTCAGTACTTC.